This T cell receptor beta chain emerged from a study of CD4 and CD8 cells across lung adenocarcinoma regions (dated by TCRdb to the late 2010s). About the full investigation: To look at intratumor heterogeneity in the T cell receptor repertoire, the study compared tumor centers against tumor margins.

Details on this clonotype: Its antigen has not been determined. Base qualities are not provided; no much larger clone lies one nucleotide away.

The library relied on PCR. The reads were generated on a HiSeq X Ten. TCRdb itself trimmed the public reads at Q25 with fastp, ran MiXCR and retained productive beta chains. CDR3 protein sequences are deduplicated, and each keeps its most common genes and DNA. This sample gives 4,500 to 6,000 distinct CDR3 sequences in total; 60% of them show up just once. The ten largest clones represent approximately 15% of the sample. Donors were patients with localized lung adenocarcinoma, a subtype of non-small cell lung cancer. These samples came from the centers of localized lung adenocarcinomas. For TCR repertoire analysis, CD4+ T cells from tumor tissue were profiled apart from CD8+ T cells. The sequence derives from a male donor with lung adenocarcinoma. The CD4 and CD8 labels of this study may be unreliable. Sequencing was carried out using CD4+ T cells from the center of a lung tumor. Reading the label with the study, this specimen's cell subset or site is: tumor center region.

At the DNA level, the sequence is TGTGCCAGCAGTAAAAACCAGGCTTTCTATGGCTACACCTTC. The encoded protein is CASSKNQAFYGYTF. Recombination connected TRBV6-1 to TRBJ1-2, with the D segment identity uncertain. The CDR1 and CDR2 encoded by the germline V gene are MNHNS and SASEGT. The CDR3 runs 14 residues from the cysteine to the phenylalanine. The sequence is cut down to CDR3 DNA, 42 bases in frame from base 1. V drops 5 bases and J drops 4 bases, leaving 14 bases in between.